A selection of T cell receptor beta chains follows, all from one sample in a study. MiXCR was run by TCRdb on the 5' RACE reads, yielding one entry per CDR3 protein. The sample contains about 60,000 distinct CDR3 sequences, roughly 30% of which appear only once. Sequencing was done on a sample of tumor-infiltrating naive CD4+ T cells sorted from the breast tumor. These receptors originate from a female donor with breast cancer. Both conserved end residues are part of each CDR3. D genes are given only for firm matches. Clone size is stated in some rows and not others, as once, few, many or a class when expanded.

.	TRBV9	TRBJ2-3	TRBD2	CASSAGTSRSTDTQYF	TGTGCCAGCAGCGCCGGGACTAGCCGCAGCACAGATACGCAGTATTTT
few	TRBV30	TRBJ1-1	.	CAWSVRGGINTEAFF	TGTGCCTGGAGTGTACGGGGAGGGATCAACACTGAAGCTTTCTTT
.	TRBV11-2	TRBJ1-1	.	CASSLGLNTEAFF	TGTGCCAGCAGCTTAGGGTTGAACACTGAAGCTTTCTTT
.	TRBV6-6	TRBJ1-2	.	CASSSTGINYGHTF	TGTGCCAGCAGTTCCACAGGGATTAACTATGGCCACACCTTC
.	TRBV5-6	TRBJ1-2	.	CASSLAGGGGYTF	TGTGCCAGCAGCTTGGCAGGCGGGGGTGGCTACACCTTC
.	TRBV6-2/TRBV6-3	TRBJ2-3	.	CASSYSSGPTDTQYF	TGTGCCAGCAGTTACTCTAGCGGACCCACAGATACGCAGTATTTT
.	TRBV7-2	TRBJ1-6	.	CASSLDMNSPLHF	TGTGCCAGCAGCTTAGATATGAATTCACCCCTCCACTTT
.	TRBV7-2	TRBJ1-2	.	CASSLDFGPYGYTF	TGTGCCAGCAGCTTAGATTTCGGTCCTTATGGCTACACCTTC
.	TRBV7-3	TRBJ2-7	.	CASSLGGESSYEQYF	TGTGCCAGCAGCTTAGGAGGGGAGAGCTCCTACGAGCAGTACTTC
few	TRBV20-1	TRBJ2-7	.	CSARGRGPGEQYF	TGCAGTGCTAGAGGGAGGGGTCCGGGCGAGCAGTACTTC
.	TRBV7-3	TRBJ2-6	.	CASSGAGFSGANVLTF	TGTGCCAGCAGCGGGGCAGGGTTCTCTGGGGCCAACGTCCTGACTTTC
.	TRBV10-2	TRBJ1-6	.	CASSESLGHPSPLHF	TGCGCCAGCAGTGAGTCTTTGGGACATCCGTCACCCCTCCACTTT
.	TRBV10-3	TRBJ2-3	.	CAIKKGTPGTDTQYF	TGTGCCATCAAGAAGGGGACCCCCGGCACAGATACGCAGTATTTT
many	TRBV3-1	TRBJ1-2	TRBD1	CASSQQGAGGYTF	TGTGCCAGCAGCCAACAGGGGGCAGGTGGCTACACCTTC
few	TRBV5-1	TRBJ1-2	.	CASSLGLQVTYGYTF	TGCGCCAGCAGCTTAGGCTTACAGGTGACTTATGGCTACACCTTC
.	TRBV9	TRBJ2-3	.	CASSTHTDTQYF	TGTGCCAGCAGCACCCACACAGATACGCAGTATTTT
few	TRBV7-2	TRBJ2-5	.	CASSLVRPSGGETQYF	TGTGCCAGCAGCTTAGTTCGCCCCTCCGGAGGCGAGACCCAGTACTTC
.	TRBV20-1	TRBJ2-5	.	CSASTQETQYF	TGCAGTGCTAGCACCCAAGAGACCCAGTACTTC
.	TRBV20-1	TRBJ2-1	TRBD2	CSANARQGRAYNEQFF	TGCAGTGCTAACGCCCGGCAAGGGAGGGCGTACAATGAGCAGTTCTTC
many	TRBV6-1	TRBJ2-1	.	CASTSLGGGYNEQFF	TGTGCCAGCACCTCCCTAGGGGGTGGATACAATGAGCAGTTCTTC
few	TRBV28	TRBJ2-7	TRBD2	CASSPRSGVTYEQYF	TGTGCCAGCAGCCCGAGAAGCGGGGTTACCTACGAGCAGTACTTC
.	TRBV4-1	TRBJ1-4	.	CASSQPRGGRIPNEKLFF	TGCGCCAGCAGCCAACCCCGGGGGGGCCGGATTCCTAATGAAAAACTGTTTTTT
many	TRBV6-2/TRBV6-3	TRBJ2-7	.	CASKGQFSYEQYF	TGTGCCAGCAAAGGACAGTTCTCCTACGAGCAGTACTTC